Given below is one T cell receptor (beta chain) in context. This CDR3 is built from 11 residues. CDR1 and CDR2 from the germline V gene are WSHSY and SAAADI. The V and J ends lost 8 bases and 6 bases respectively, with 8 bases between them. Repertoires were generated with immunoSEQ multiplex PCR, while TCRdb's copy carries only in-frame clones and drops some. The sample consists of more than 65,000 clones, roughly 95% of them appearing once. The record originates from a study of technical replicates of blood from a handful of donors. The V call is TRBV10-2, the J call TRBJ2-1, with D unresolved. The sequenced sample was T cells isolated from PBMCs. The TCR was taken from a human donor in good health. For the CDR3, the DNA is TGCGCCAGCGTTACTTCCAATGAGCAGTTCTTC. Its protein is CASVTSNEQFF.